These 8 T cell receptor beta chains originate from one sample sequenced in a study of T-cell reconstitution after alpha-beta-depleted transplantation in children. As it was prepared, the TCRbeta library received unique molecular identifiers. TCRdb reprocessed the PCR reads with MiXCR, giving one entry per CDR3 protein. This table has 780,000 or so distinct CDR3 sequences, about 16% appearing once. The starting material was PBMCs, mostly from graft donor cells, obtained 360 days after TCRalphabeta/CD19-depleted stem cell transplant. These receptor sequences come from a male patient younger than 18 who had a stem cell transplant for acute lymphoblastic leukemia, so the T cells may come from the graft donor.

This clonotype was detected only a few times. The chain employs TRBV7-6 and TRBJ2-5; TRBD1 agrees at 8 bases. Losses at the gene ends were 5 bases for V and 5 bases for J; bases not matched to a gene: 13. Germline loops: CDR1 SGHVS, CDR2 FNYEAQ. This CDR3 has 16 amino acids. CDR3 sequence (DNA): TGTGCCAGCAGCGCTAACCCCCGGACAGGGAGGGAGACCCAGTACTTC. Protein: CASSANPRTGRETQYF.

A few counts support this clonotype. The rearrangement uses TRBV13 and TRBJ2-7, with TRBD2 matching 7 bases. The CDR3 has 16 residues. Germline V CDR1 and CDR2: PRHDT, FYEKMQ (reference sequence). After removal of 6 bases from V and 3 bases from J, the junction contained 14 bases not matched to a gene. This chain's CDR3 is CASRNDRGGGCYEQYF. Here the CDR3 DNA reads TGTGCCAGCAGAAATGACCGCGGGGGAGGTTGCTACGAGCAGTACTTC.

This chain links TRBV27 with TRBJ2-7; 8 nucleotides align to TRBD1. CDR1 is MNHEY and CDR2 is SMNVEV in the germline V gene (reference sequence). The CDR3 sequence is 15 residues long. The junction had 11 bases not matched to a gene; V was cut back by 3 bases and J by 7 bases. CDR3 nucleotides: TGTGCCAGCAGTTTTCACGGCAGGGGGCGGTGGGAGCAGTACTTC. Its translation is CASSFHGRGRWEQYF.

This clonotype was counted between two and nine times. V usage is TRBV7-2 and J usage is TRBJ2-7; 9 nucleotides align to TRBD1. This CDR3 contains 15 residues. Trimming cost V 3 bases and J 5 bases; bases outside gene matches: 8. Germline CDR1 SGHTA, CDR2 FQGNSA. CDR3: CASSFRDREMNEQYF. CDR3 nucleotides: TGTGCCAGCAGCTTCCGGGACAGGGAAATGAACGAGCAGTACTTC.

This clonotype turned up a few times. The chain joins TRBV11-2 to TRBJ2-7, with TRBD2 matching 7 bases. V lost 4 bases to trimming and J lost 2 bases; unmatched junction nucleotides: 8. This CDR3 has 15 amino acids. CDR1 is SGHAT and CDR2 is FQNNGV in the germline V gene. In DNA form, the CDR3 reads TGTGCCAGCAGCTCCCTTAGCGGGCCCACCTACGAGCAGTACTTC. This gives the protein CASSSLSGPTYEQYF. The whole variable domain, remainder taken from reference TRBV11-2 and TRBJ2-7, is EAGVAQSPRYKIIEKRQSVAFWCNPISGHATLYWYQQILGQGPKLLIQFQNNGVVDDSQLPKDRFSAERLKGVDSTLKIQPAKLEDSAVYLCASSSLSGPTYEQYFGPGTRLTVT.

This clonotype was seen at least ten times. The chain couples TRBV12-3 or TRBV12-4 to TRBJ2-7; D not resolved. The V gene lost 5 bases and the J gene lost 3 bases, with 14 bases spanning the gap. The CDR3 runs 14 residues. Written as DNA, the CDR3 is TGTGCCAGCAGTCGACTCCTAATCTACTACGAGCAGTACTTC. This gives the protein CASSRLLIYYEQYF.

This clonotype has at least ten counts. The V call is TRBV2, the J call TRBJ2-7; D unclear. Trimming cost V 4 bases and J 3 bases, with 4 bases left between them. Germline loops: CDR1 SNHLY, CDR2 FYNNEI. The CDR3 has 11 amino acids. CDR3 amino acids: CASSGSYEQYF. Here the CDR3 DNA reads TGTGCCAGCAGTGGGAGCTACGAGCAGTACTTC.

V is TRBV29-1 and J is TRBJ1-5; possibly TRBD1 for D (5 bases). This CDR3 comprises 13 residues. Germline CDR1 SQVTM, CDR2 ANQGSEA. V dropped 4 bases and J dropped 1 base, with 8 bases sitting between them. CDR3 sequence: CSVAGTSNQPQHF. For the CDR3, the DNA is TGCAGCGTTGCCGGGACGAGCAATCAGCCCCAGCATTTT.